A selection of T cell receptor beta chains follows, all from one sample in a study of metastatic and nonmetastatic thyroid tumors. Via MiXCR, TCRdb re-called the PCR reads. The sample comprises 20,000 to 25,000 clones, approximately 30% of which are singletons, and roughly 5.5% rests with the top ten. The material sequenced was tumor tissue. These receptors came from a female donor with papillary thyroid cancer or a benign thyroid nodule (not recorded which). Some clones in this sample may be carry-over from other donors' samples. CDR3s include the opening cysteine and the closing phenylalanine or tryptophan. The order of the fields is clone size, J gene, CDR3 length, D gene, V gene, CDR3 protein, CDR3 DNA. D genes are given only for firm matches. Only some rows state a clone size, as once, few, many or a class for expanded clones.

clone size: -
J gene: TRBJ1-5
CDR3 length: 13
D gene: -
V gene: TRBV20-1
CDR3 protein: CSAIGVSNQPQHF
CDR3 DNA: TGCAGTGCCATAGGGGTCAGCAATCAGCCCCAGCATTTT

clone size: many
J gene: TRBJ2-7
CDR3 length: 11
D gene: -
V gene: TRBV20-1
CDR3 protein: CSAGQPYEQYF
CDR3 DNA: TGCAGTGCCGGACAGCCCTACGAGCAGTACTTC

clone size: -
J gene: TRBJ2-7
CDR3 length: 13
D gene: -
V gene: TRBV4-2
CDR3 protein: CASSQMNSDEQYF
CDR3 DNA: TGTGCCAGCAGCCAAATGAATTCTGACGAGCAGTACTTC

clone size: few
J gene: TRBJ2-2
CDR3 length: 15
D gene: -
V gene: TRBV6-1
CDR3 protein: CASKRQQGGFVELFF
CDR3 DNA: TGTGCCAGCAAACGACAGCAGGGGGGCTTCGTGGAGCTGTTTTTT

clone size: -
J gene: TRBJ1-5
CDR3 length: 15
D gene: TRBD1
V gene: TRBV20-1
CDR3 protein: CSASWADRDNQPQHF
CDR3 DNA: TGCAGTGCATCATGGGCCGACAGGGACAATCAGCCCCAGCATTTT

clone size: -
J gene: TRBJ2-5
CDR3 length: 14
D gene: TRBD2
V gene: TRBV7-8
CDR3 protein: CASSLGSGLGTKYF
CDR3 DNA: TGTGCCAGCAGCTTAGGTTCGGGACTAGGGACCAAGTACTTC

clone size: -
J gene: TRBJ1-5
CDR3 length: 14
D gene: -
V gene: TRBV19
CDR3 protein: CASSLREFNQPQHF
CDR3 DNA: TGTGCCAGTAGTCTACGAGAGTTCAATCAGCCCCAGCATTTT

clone size: -
J gene: TRBJ2-7
CDR3 length: 11
D gene: -
V gene: TRBV6-1
CDR3 protein: CASSEVFEQYF
CDR3 DNA: TGTGCCAGCAGTGAAGTGTTCGAGCAGTACTTC

clone size: medium-sized
J gene: TRBJ1-3
CDR3 length: 14
D gene: -
V gene: TRBV19
CDR3 protein: CASKTRQAGNTIYF
CDR3 DNA: TGTGCCAGTAAAACTCGCCAGGCTGGAAACACCATATATTTT

clone size: -
J gene: TRBJ2-2
CDR3 length: 11
D gene: -
V gene: TRBV5-1
CDR3 protein: CASSLAWQLFF
CDR3 DNA: TGCGCCAGCAGCTTGGCCTGGCAGCTGTTTTTT

clone size: few
J gene: TRBJ1-2
CDR3 length: 16
D gene: TRBD1
V gene: TRBV6-4
CDR3 protein: CAIIPGGGISSYGYTF
CDR3 DNA: TGTGCCATCATCCCAGGGGGCGGAATTTCTAGCTATGGCTACACCTTC

clone size: many
J gene: TRBJ2-1
CDR3 length: 12
D gene: -
V gene: TRBV3-1
CDR3 protein: CASSQVINEQFF
CDR3 DNA: TGTGCCAGCAGCCAAGTAATCAATGAGCAGTTCTTC

clone size: many
J gene: TRBJ1-1
CDR3 length: 11
D gene: -
V gene: TRBV2
CDR3 protein: CASRGTPEAFF
CDR3 DNA: TGTGCCAGCAGGGGGACGCCTGAAGCTTTCTTT

clone size: few
J gene: TRBJ2-7
CDR3 length: 14
D gene: -
V gene: TRBV12-3/TRBV12-4
CDR3 protein: CASSQLWSSYEQYF
CDR3 DNA: TGTGCCAGCAGTCAGCTGTGGAGCTCCTACGAGCAGTACTTC

clone size: -
J gene: TRBJ1-2
CDR3 length: 13
D gene: -
V gene: TRBV28
CDR3 protein: CASSLGRSAGYTF
CDR3 DNA: TGTGCTAGCAGTTTAGGCAGGTCAGCTGGCTACACCTTC

clone size: -
J gene: TRBJ1-2
CDR3 length: 17
D gene: -
V gene: TRBV4-2
CDR3 protein: CASSQEKNRDLEDGYTF
CDR3 DNA: TGTGCCAGCAGCCAAGAAAAAAACAGGGACCTAGAGGATGGCTACACCTTC

clone size: many
J gene: TRBJ1-4
CDR3 length: 15
D gene: -
V gene: TRBV3-1
CDR3 protein: CASSQEWATNEKLFF
CDR3 DNA: TGTGCCAGCAGCCAAGAATGGGCAACTAATGAAAAACTGTTTTTT

clone size: -
J gene: TRBJ2-7
CDR3 length: 15
D gene: -
V gene: TRBV7-2
CDR3 protein: CASSLQGGGSYEQYF
CDR3 DNA: TGTGCCAGCAGCTTGCAGGGGGGAGGGTCCTACGAGCAGTACTTC

clone size: many
J gene: TRBJ2-2
CDR3 length: 13
D gene: -
V gene: TRBV20-1
CDR3 protein: CSATDTSTGELFF
CDR3 DNA: TGCAGTGCGACGGACACCTCCACCGGGGAGCTGTTTTTT

clone size: few
J gene: TRBJ2-6
CDR3 length: 15
D gene: -
V gene: TRBV19
CDR3 protein: CASSPPTPGFNVLTF
CDR3 DNA: TGTGCCAGTAGTCCACCGACTCCTGGGTTCAACGTCCTGACTTTC

clone size: -
J gene: TRBJ2-3
CDR3 length: 18
D gene: TRBD2
V gene: TRBV11-2
CDR3 protein: CASSLVVSGVSETDTQYF
CDR3 DNA: TGTGCCAGCAGCTTAGTCGTTAGCGGGGTCTCAGAAACAGATACGCAGTATTTT

clone size: many
J gene: TRBJ1-3
CDR3 length: 15
D gene: TRBD1
V gene: TRBV5-1
CDR3 protein: CASSPQGADGNTIYF
CDR3 DNA: TGCGCCAGCAGTCCACAGGGGGCTGATGGAAACACCATATATTTT

clone size: -
J gene: TRBJ2-7
CDR3 length: 16
D gene: TRBD1
V gene: TRBV5-1
CDR3 protein: CAIIQWTGEIVYEQYF
CDR3 DNA: TGCGCCATCATCCAGTGGACAGGGGAGATTGTCTACGAGCAGTACTTC

clone size: many
J gene: TRBJ1-1
CDR3 length: 10
D gene: -
V gene: TRBV20-1
CDR3 protein: CSVEGTEAFF
CDR3 DNA: TGCAGTGTTGAGGGCACTGAAGCTTTCTTT

clone size: many
J gene: TRBJ2-5
CDR3 length: 15
D gene: TRBD2
V gene: TRBV5-1
CDR3 protein: CVSSYSSGYQETQYF
CDR3 DNA: TGCGTCAGCAGCTACTCTAGCGGGTACCAAGAGACCCAGTACTTC

clone size: many
J gene: TRBJ2-7
CDR3 length: 15
D gene: TRBD2
V gene: TRBV27
CDR3 protein: CASKRSGTSPYEQYF
CDR3 DNA: TGTGCCAGCAAACGTTCCGGGACTAGCCCTTACGAGCAGTACTTC

clone size: few
J gene: TRBJ1-2
CDR3 length: 12
D gene: -
V gene: TRBV15
CDR3 protein: CATSSGVRGYTF
CDR3 DNA: TGTGCCACCAGCAGCGGGGTTAGGGGCTACACCTTC

clone size: once
J gene: TRBJ1-2
CDR3 length: 15
D gene: TRBD1
V gene: TRBV7-9
CDR3 protein: CASSPGQGLTRGYTF
CDR3 DNA: TGTGCCAGCAGCCCGGGACAGGGCCTCACGAGGGGCTACACCTTC

clone size: many
J gene: TRBJ1-2
CDR3 length: 12
D gene: -
V gene: TRBV5-6
CDR3 protein: CASSSGDYGYTF
CDR3 DNA: TGTGCCAGCAGCTCTGGGGACTATGGCTACACCTTC

clone size: few
J gene: TRBJ2-7
CDR3 length: 15
D gene: -
V gene: TRBV2
CDR3 protein: CASSDGQHEAYEQYF
CDR3 DNA: TGTGCCAGCAGTGACGGGCAGCACGAAGCCTACGAGCAGTACTTC

clone size: -
J gene: TRBJ2-7
CDR3 length: 13
D gene: -
V gene: TRBV5-1
CDR3 protein: CASSLFGVGEQYF
CDR3 DNA: TGCGCCAGCAGCTTGTTTGGAGTTGGCGAGCAGTACTTC

clone size: many
J gene: TRBJ2-1
CDR3 length: 16
D gene: -
V gene: TRBV3-1
CDR3 protein: CASSQESAPELDEQFF
CDR3 DNA: TGTGCCAGCAGCCAAGAGTCAGCCCCGGAGTTAGATGAGCAGTTCTTC

clone size: few
J gene: TRBJ1-5
CDR3 length: 15
D gene: TRBD1
V gene: TRBV6-5
CDR3 protein: CASSYSTGTDQPQHF
CDR3 DNA: TGTGCCAGCAGTTACTCGACAGGGACGGATCAGCCCCAGCATTTT

clone size: many
J gene: TRBJ2-5
CDR3 length: 17
D gene: -
V gene: TRBV11-3
CDR3 protein: CASSHPPPFVDQETQYF
CDR3 DNA: TGTGCCAGCAGCCACCCCCCCCCTTTTGTGGACCAAGAGACCCAGTACTTC

clone size: many
J gene: TRBJ2-3
CDR3 length: 12
D gene: -
V gene: TRBV7-2
CDR3 protein: CASSLALGTQYF
CDR3 DNA: TGTGCCAGCAGCTTAGCGCTGGGGACGCAGTATTTT

clone size: -
J gene: TRBJ2-2
CDR3 length: 13
D gene: -
V gene: TRBV7-2
CDR3 protein: CASRSGATGELFF
CDR3 DNA: TGTGCCAGCAGGTCTGGGGCTACCGGGGAGCTGTTTTTT

clone size: many
J gene: TRBJ2-3
CDR3 length: 10
D gene: -
V gene: TRBV27
CDR3 protein: CASRGNTQYF
CDR3 DNA: TGTGCCAGCAGGGGGAATACGCAGTATTTT

clone size: many
J gene: TRBJ2-5
CDR3 length: 15
D gene: -
V gene: TRBV20-1
CDR3 protein: CSARTPRGPMETQYF
CDR3 DNA: TGCAGTGCTAGAACACCCCGGGGGCCTATGGAGACCCAGTACTTC

clone size: many
J gene: TRBJ2-1
CDR3 length: 15
D gene: -
V gene: TRBV4-3
CDR3 protein: CASSQQGLGYNEQFF
CDR3 DNA: TGCGCCAGCAGCCAGCAGGGTTTAGGCTACAATGAGCAGTTCTTC

clone size: medium-sized
J gene: TRBJ1-1
CDR3 length: 14
D gene: -
V gene: TRBV6-2/TRBV6-3
CDR3 protein: CASSYSREAAEAFF
CDR3 DNA: TGTGCCAGCAGTTACTCGCGGGAGGCCGCTGAAGCTTTCTTT

clone size: -
J gene: TRBJ2-1
CDR3 length: 16
D gene: -
V gene: TRBV20-1
CDR3 protein: CSSPTIGAFRYNEQFF
CDR3 DNA: TGCAGTTCCCCAACTATCGGAGCTTTTCGGTACAATGAGCAGTTCTTC

clone size: few
J gene: TRBJ2-7
CDR3 length: 15
D gene: -
V gene: TRBV20-1
CDR3 protein: CSARETGAGPAEQYF
CDR3 DNA: TGCAGTGCTAGAGAAACGGGGGCAGGCCCGGCGGAGCAGTACTTC

clone size: -
J gene: TRBJ2-3
CDR3 length: 14
D gene: TRBD2
V gene: TRBV9
CDR3 protein: CASSVATSPDTQYF
CDR3 DNA: TGTGCCAGCAGCGTAGCGACTAGCCCAGATACGCAGTATTTT

clone size: -
J gene: TRBJ2-7
CDR3 length: 12
D gene: TRBD1
V gene: TRBV7-2
CDR3 protein: CASSPDRNEQYF
CDR3 DNA: TGTGCCAGCAGCCCGGACAGGAACGAGCAGTACTTC

clone size: medium-sized
J gene: TRBJ2-7
CDR3 length: 14
D gene: -
V gene: TRBV6-1
CDR3 protein: CASSESRGTYEQYF
CDR3 DNA: TGTGCCAGCAGTGAGTCGCGGGGAACCTACGAGCAGTACTTC

clone size: medium-sized
J gene: TRBJ2-1
CDR3 length: 16
D gene: -
V gene: TRBV7-2
CDR3 protein: CASSLGPGSAYNEQFF
CDR3 DNA: TGTGCCAGCAGCTTAGGGCCCGGGAGTGCCTACAATGAGCAGTTCTTC

clone size: -
J gene: TRBJ2-1
CDR3 length: 16
D gene: -
V gene: TRBV5-1
CDR3 protein: CASSLVGRGAKNEQSF
CDR3 DNA: -

clone size: many
J gene: TRBJ2-2
CDR3 length: 21
D gene: -
V gene: TRBV6-4
CDR3 protein: CASSDVQTLKVALLNTGELFF
CDR3 DNA: TGTGCCAGCAGTGACGTGCAGACCCTTAAGGTGGCGCTTTTGAACACCGGGGAGCTGTTTTTT

clone size: many
J gene: TRBJ2-2
CDR3 length: 12
D gene: -
V gene: TRBV6-1
CDR3 protein: CASSNPNGELFF
CDR3 DNA: TGTGCCAGCAGCAACCCGAACGGGGAGCTGTTTTTT